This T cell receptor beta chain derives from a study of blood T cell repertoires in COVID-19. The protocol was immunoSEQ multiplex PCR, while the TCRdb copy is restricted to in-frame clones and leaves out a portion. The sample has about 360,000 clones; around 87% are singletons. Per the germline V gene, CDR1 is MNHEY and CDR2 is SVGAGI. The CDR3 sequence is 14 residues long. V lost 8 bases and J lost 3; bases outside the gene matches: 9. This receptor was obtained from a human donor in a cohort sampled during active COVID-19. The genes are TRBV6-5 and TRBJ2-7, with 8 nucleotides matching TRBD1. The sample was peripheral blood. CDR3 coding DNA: TGTGCCAGCGAATACGACAGGGGTGGCTACGAGCAGTACTTC. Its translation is CASEYDRGGYEQYF.